Listed below are T cell receptor beta chains from one sample, sequenced in a study of T-cell memory formation after mild COVID-19. TCRdb re-derived calls from the 5' RACE reads in MiXCR, one entry per CDR3 protein. Found here are fewer than 350,000 distinct CDR3 sequences, more than 15% of them singletons; the top ten hold approximately 20%. Sequenced material: PBMCs or a T cell subset sorted from them (not recorded which). These receptors were collected from a man aged 18 to 30 who had mild COVID-19 (a few samples of this study predate the infection). Cell type and time point are not known. Each CDR3 is given with its conserved first and last residue. D genes are given only for firm matches. Size values are once, few and many counts, or a class for expanded clones, and some rows have none.

j_call d_call clone_size v_call cdr3_aa cdr3_nt
TRBJ2-1 - few TRBV16 CASSHHSNNEQFF TGTGCCAGCAGCCATCACAGTAACAATGAGCAGTTCTTC
TRBJ2-1 - many TRBV12-3/TRBV12-4 CASSFAGPGNEQFF TGTGCCAGCAGTTTTGCCGGGCCTGGCAATGAGCAGTTCTTC
TRBJ2-3 TRBD2 - TRBV20-1 CSATRTSGGPVNTQYF TGCAGTGCGACTCGGACTAGCGGGGGGCCGGTGAATACGCAGTATTTT
TRBJ1-2 - - TRBV2 CASRSRDGRYYGYTF TGTGCCAGCAGGTCCAGGGACGGGCGATACTATGGCTACACCTTC
TRBJ2-2 TRBD2 many TRBV4-1 CASSLYSSGGGTGELFF TGCGCCAGCAGCCTATACTCTAGCGGGGGGGGCACCGGGGAGCTGTTTTTT
TRBJ2-1 TRBD2 many TRBV5-5 CASSRPLAGGSSYNEQFF TGTGCCAGCAGCCGCCCACTAGCGGGGGGCAGCTCCTACAATGAGCAGTTCTTC
TRBJ1-6 - few TRBV7-8 CASSLAGETLHF TGTGCCAGCAGCTTAGCTGGCGAGACCCTCCACTTT
TRBJ1-3 - - TRBV20-1 CSARDLQGISGNTIYF TGCAGTGCTAGAGACCTTCAGGGGATCTCTGGAAACACCATATATTTT
TRBJ1-5 TRBD1 few TRBV12-3/TRBV12-4 CASRPTGSRNQPQHF TGTGCCAGCAGGCCGACAGGGAGCAGGAATCAGCCCCAGCATTTT
TRBJ2-1 - few TRBV7-9 CASSLAQGLEEQFF TGTGCCAGCAGCTTAGCACAGGGATTGGAGGAGCAGTTCTTC
TRBJ1-1 - few TRBV4-2 CASSQDLQPNTEAFF TGTGCCAGCAGCCAAGATTTACAGCCAAACACTGAAGCTTTCTTT
TRBJ2-4 - - TRBV3-1 CASSQSPGAKNIQYF TGTGCCAGCAGCCAAAGTCCGGGAGCCAAAAACATTCAGTACTTC
TRBJ1-5 - - TRBV24-1 CATSEGSGTSQHF TGTGCCACCAGTGAGGGATCAGGGACTTCCCAGCATTTT
TRBJ1-1 - - TRBV20-1 CSAQEGTSTEAFF TGCAGTGCTCAAGAAGGGACGTCCACTGAAGCTTTCTTT
TRBJ1-6 - few TRBV7-2 CASSSDPGPGTPLHF TGTGCCAGCAGCTCCGACCCCGGCCCGGGGACACCCCTCCACTTT
TRBJ2-5 - few TRBV7-6 CASSFGSAQYF TGTGCCAGCAGCTTCGGGTCGGCCCAGTACTTC
TRBJ2-1 - - TRBV5-1 CASSPVYNEQFF TGCGCCAGCAGCCCAGTCTACAATGAGCAGTTCTTC
TRBJ2-7 TRBD2 - TRBV29-1 CSVSGSSYEQYF TGCAGCGTTAGCGGGAGCTCCTACGAGCAGTACTTC
TRBJ1-1 - - TRBV6-6 CASSLPGRGNTEAFF TGTGCCAGCAGTCTTCCGGGACGGGGAAACACTGAAGCTTTCTTT
TRBJ1-3 - few TRBV9 CASSAVFRSSGNTIYF TGTGCCAGCAGCGCCGTATTTAGGAGCTCTGGAAACACCATATATTTT
TRBJ1-5 - - TRBV12-3/TRBV12-4 CASSSSYGASQPQHF TGTGCCAGCAGCTCATCCTACGGGGCATCTCAGCCCCAGCATTTT
TRBJ2-5 - few TRBV7-6 CASSLAWRGNQETQYF TGTGCCAGCAGCTTAGCGTGGCGGGGAAACCAAGAGACCCAGTACTTC
TRBJ1-1 - many TRBV5-1 CASSLALGMQGNTEAFF TGCGCCAGCAGCTTGGCCTTGGGAATGCAGGGGAACACTGAAGCTTTCTTT
TRBJ1-2 - - TRBV4-1 CASSQEGRAYGYTF TGCGCCAGCAGCCAAGAAGGCAGGGCCTATGGCTACACCTTC
TRBJ2-3 - few TRBV6-1 CASSVRRGNTDTQYF TGTGCCAGCAGTGTGCGACGGGGGAACACAGATACGCAGTATTTT
TRBJ2-7 - many TRBV29-1 CSVILLSSYEQYF TGCAGCGTTATTCTACTGAGTTCCTACGAGCAGTACTTC
TRBJ1-1 - - TRBV7-9 CASNWGSGGEAFF TGTGCCAGCAACTGGGGGTCGGGGGGTGAAGCTTTCTTT
TRBJ1-5 - few TRBV6-6 CASSYSRAGGSNQPQHF TGTGCCAGCAGTTACTCACGCGCCGGAGGGAGCAATCAGCCCCAGCATTTT